The 24 T cell receptor beta chains presented below share a single source sample, sequenced in a study of blood T cells in healthy people across ages. Using a J-beta primer mix together with a sample-barcoded 5' primer, a second PCR was run for roughly 6 to 12 cycles. TCRdb reprocessed the 5' RACE reads with MiXCR, giving one entry per CDR3 protein. The sample has 780,000 or so distinct CDR3 sequences, 56% seen once. The sample was blood. All receptors come from a middle-aged man in good health.

The V and J genes are TRBV5-1 and TRBJ2-7; 10 bases line up with TRBD1. This CDR3 has 15 amino acids. The V segment lost 2 bases and the J segment 7 bases; nucleotides outside the gene matches: 9. The germline CDR1 and CDR2 sequences are SGHRS and YFSETQ. Written as DNA, the CDR3 is TGCGCCAGCAGCTTCCGGGACAGGGGATCGGAAGAGCAGTACTTC. Its protein is CASSFRDRGSEEQYF.

This clonotype has a handful of counts. The chain employs TRBV11-1 and TRBJ2-3; 10 bases map to TRBD2. Germline-derived CDR1 and CDR2 are SGHAT and FQDESV (reference sequence). J was trimmed by 6 bases and V by 2 bases; bases with no gene match: 5. CDR3 length equals 15 residues. CDR3 sequence reads: CASSLLAGVEDTQYF. CDR3 nucleotide sequence: TGTGCCAGCAGCTTACTAGCGGGAGTTGAGGATACGCAGTATTTT.

The V gene is TRBV6-2 or TRBV6-3, the J gene TRBJ1-5; no firm D call. CDR1 is MNHEY and CDR2 is SVGEGT in the germline V gene. V shed 5 bases and J shed 6 bases, with 11 bases lying between them. The CDR3 consists of 13 residues. The CDR3: CASSPLTSQPQHF. CDR3 DNA: TGTGCCAGCAGTCCCTTAACAAGTCAGCCCCAGCATTTT.

A word on this clonotype: An end of the junction differs from the germline gene, which may be a read error. The chain joins TRBV28 to TRBJ1-2; perhaps TRBD1 as D (5 bases). The length of the CDR3 is 14 residues. Germline assignment: CDR1 MDHEN and CDR2 SYDVKM. CDR3 amino acids: CAGSKSGKETGYTF. As DNA, the CDR3 is TGTGCCGGCAGCAAATCAGGGAAGGAGACGGGCTACACCTTC.

V and J are TRBV5-5 and TRBJ2-4; D is ambiguous. The assigned J gene may be wrong: the sequence end matches TRBJ2-5 better. The CDR3 loop spans 13 amino acids. CDR1 and CDR2 (germline): SGHKS, YYEKEE (reference sequence). DNA of the CDR3: TGTGCCAGCAGCGCCGCCAGTCAAGAGACCCAGTACTTC. This gives the protein CASSAASQETQYF.

The chain links TRBV20-1 to TRBJ2-3, with a tentative D call TRBD1 (6 bases). The CDR3 sequence is 14 residues long. Trimming took 5 bases from V and 0 from J, leaving 12 bases between them. Per germline, CDR1 DFQATT and CDR2 SNEGSKA (reference sequence). Here the CDR3 DNA reads TGCAGTGCTTCCAGGGGAGATAGCACAGATACGCAGTATTTT. Its protein is CSASRGDSTDTQYF.

This clonotype was detected only a few times. The rearrangement joins TRBV20-1 to TRBJ2-3; D remains ambiguous. V dropped 6 bases and J dropped 6 bases, with 10 bases sitting between them. CDR3 length equals 11 residues. Germline V gives CDR1 DFQATT, CDR2 SNEGSKA (reference sequence). The CDR3 DNA is TGCAGTGCCCCCAGGTTGGATACGCAGTATTTT. It is translated as CSAPRLDTQYF.

The sample holds a few counts of this clonotype. V gene TRBV7-9 combines with J gene TRBJ2-6; no definite D call. CDR1 is SEHNR, CDR2 FQNEAQ, per germline (reference sequence). This CDR3 region has 15 residues. Trimming left V 5 bases short and J 4 bases short, with 12 bases between. DNA of the CDR3: TGTGCCAGCAGCCTCACTACGGAAGGGGCCAACGTCCTGACTTTC. Translation gives CASSLTTEGANVLTF.

This chain connects TRBV15 to TRBJ2-5; 11 bases fit TRBD2. Gene TRBJ2-7 matches the end of the DNA better, so the J call may be wrong. The CDR3 is 15 residues long. The germline V gene has CDR1 LNHNV and CDR2 YYDKDF (reference sequence). Here the CDR3 reads CATSKGLAASYEQYF. Written as DNA, the CDR3 is TGTGCCACCAGCAAGGGACTAGCGGCCTCCTACGAGCAGTACTTC.

The rearrangement links TRBV3-1 to TRBJ2-1; tentatively, D is TRBD1 (6 bases). Looked up from germline, CDR1 is LGHDT and CDR2 is YNNKEL (reference sequence). This CDR3 region has 17 residues. V lost 4 bases, J lost 5 bases, and 21 bases lay in between. CDR3 protein: CASSPVVGGFLDNEQFF. In DNA, the CDR3 is TGTGCCAGCAGCCCCGTCGTAGGGGGATTCTTGGACAATGAGCAGTTCTTC.

This clonotype showed up just a few times. The chain is built from TRBV27 and TRBJ2-5; TRBD1 matches at 7 bases. V dropped 4 bases and J dropped 2; count of bases not matched to a gene: 4. This CDR3 region has 14 residues. Germline CDR1 is MNHEY and CDR2 is SMNVEV (reference sequence). CDR3 nucleotide sequence: TGTGCCAGCAGTTGGTCCAGGGGGCAAGAGACCCAGTACTTC. Translating gives CASSWSRGQETQYF.

V and J are TRBV4-1 and TRBJ2-1, with 9 bases that match TRBD2. The CDR3 consists of 16 residues. The V segment lost 0 bases and the J segment 6 bases; nucleotides outside the gene matches: 6. Germline V lookup: CDR1 MGHRA, CDR2 YSYEKL. Here the CDR3 reads CASSQEKAGGRNEQFF. Written as DNA, the CDR3 is TGCGCCAGCAGCCAAGAGAAGGCGGGAGGGCGCAATGAGCAGTTCTTC.

The rearrangement uses TRBV2 and TRBJ2-3, with 11 bases lining up with TRBD2. Per germline, CDR1 SNHLY and CDR2 FYNNEI. This CDR3 region has 15 residues. After removal of 3 bases from V and 6 bases from J, the junction contained 5 bases not matched to a gene. The CDR3 loop is CASSDGTSGPDTQYF. The CDR3 nucleotides read TGTGCCAGCAGTGACGGGACTAGCGGTCCTGATACGCAGTATTTT.

The chain uses TRBV20-1 and TRBJ1-6; 7 nucleotides agree with TRBD1. The ends lost 4 bases at V and 3 bases at J; junction bases unmatched: 3. The CDR3 has 14 amino acids. The germline CDR1 and CDR2 sequences are DFQATT and SNEGSKA (reference sequence). The CDR3 nucleotides read TGCAGTGCTACTCGACAGGGCTATAATTCACCCCTCCACTTT. Its translation: CSATRQGYNSPLHF.

The CDR3 is CASSLIRTIQETQYF. Written as DNA, the CDR3 is TGTGCCAGCAGCTTAATTAGGACAATCCAAGAGACCCAGTACTTC. This rearrangement joins TRBV7-8 to TRBJ2-5; TRBD1 is a possible D gene (5 bases). This CDR3 has 15 residues. CDR1 is SGHVS and CDR2 is FQNEAQ in the germline V gene. V lost 2 bases and J 1 base, leaving 11 bases between the germline ends.

The V call is TRBV7-9, the J call TRBJ2-3; no reliable D call. Germline CDR1 reads SEHNR; CDR2 reads FQNEAQ (reference sequence). V lost 8 bases and J lost 4, with 22 bases in between. The CDR3 runs 16 residues. In nucleotides, the CDR3 is TGTGCCAGCGGCTCCCAGCGCGTGGGCAACCCAGATACGCAGTATTTT. Translation gives CASGSQRVGNPDTQYF.

At least ten counts were recorded for this clonotype. This chain connects TRBV11-2 to TRBJ2-3, with a tentative D call TRBD2 (6 bases). Deletions cut 11 bases from V and 4 bases from J, with 16 bases between. This CDR3 has 13 amino acids. Germline loops: CDR1 SGHAT, CDR2 FQNNGV. The CDR3 is CASSGPASDTQYF. The DNA of the CDR3 is TGTGCCTCCAGCGGGCCCGCCTCAGATACGCAGTATTTT.

The chain has TRBV27 and TRBJ2-7, with D possibly TRBD2 on 6 matching bases. The CDR3 is 15 amino acids. Trimming stripped 5 bases from V and 10 bases from J, with 24 bases between. From germline, CDR1 is MNHEY and CDR2 SMNVEV (reference sequence). CDR3: CASSPRRALAPTQYF. Written as DNA, the CDR3 is TGTGCCAGCAGTCCCCGTCGCGCTCTAGCGCCTACCCAGTACTTC.

The V gene is TRBV27, the J gene TRBJ2-5, with a weak D call TRBD2 (7 bases). This CDR3 has 18 amino acids. Looked up from germline, CDR1 is MNHEY and CDR2 is SMNVEV (reference sequence). V shed 3 bases and J shed 2 bases, with 22 bases lying between them. CDR3 sequence (DNA): TGTGCCAGCAGTTTTGGGGGGGGCGGTGGGGCCCCACAAGAGACCCAGTACTTC. Protein: CASSFGGGGGAPQETQYF.

This chain links TRBV6-6 with TRBJ2-5, with unresolved D. This CDR3 is built from 12 residues. Deletions cut 3 bases from V and 5 bases from J, with 7 bases between. Germline V lookup: CDR1 MNHNY, CDR2 SVGAGI (reference sequence). In nucleotides, the CDR3 is TGTGCCAGCAGTTATGATGGGGAGACCCAGTACTTC. This translates into CASSYDGETQYF.

CDR3 amino acids: CASTGGGPTGELFF. CDR3 sequence (DNA): TGCGCCAGCACCGGGGGAGGGCCGACCGGGGAGCTGTTTTTT. The gene calls are TRBV5-1 and TRBJ2-2; 7 bases line up with TRBD2. Germline trimming cut 6 bases from V and 5 bases from J; bases unmatched to any gene: 7. The CDR3 has 14 residues. Germline V gene data show CDR1 as SGHRS and CDR2 as YFSETQ.

This clonotype was seen a single time. The chain employs TRBV20-1 and TRBJ2-5; D is uncertain. V was cut by 0 bases and J by 1 base, with 6 bases left in between. The CDR3 totals 13 residues. Germline V gives CDR1 DFQATT, CDR2 SNEGSKA (reference sequence). CDR3 sequence (DNA): TGCAGTGCTAGAGAACTGGGCCAAGAGACCCAGTACTTC. Protein: CSARELGQETQYF.

The rearrangement uses TRBV3-1 and TRBJ2-5, with 7 bases lining up with TRBD2. V was clipped by 6 bases and J by 1 base; unmatched bases: 5. Germline values: CDR1 LGHDT, CDR2 YNNKEL (reference sequence). The CDR3 contains 14 residues. The CDR3 DNA follows: TGTGCCAGCAGTCCGACTAGCACCCAAGAGACCCAGTACTTC. This codes for CASSPTSTQETQYF.

In its sample, this clonotype was seen a few times. The chain is built from TRBV20-1 and TRBJ1-5; the match to TRBD1 covers 8 bases. The junction had 3 bases not matched to a gene; V was cut back by 3 bases and J by 2 bases. Germline V CDR1 and CDR2: DFQATT, SNEGSKA (reference sequence). The CDR3 covers 14 residues. CDR3 nucleotide sequence: TGCAGTGCTAGGGACAGGGCGGGCAATCAGCCCCAGCATTTT. Translating gives CSARDRAGNQPQHF.